This TCR beta chain was documented in a study of somatic mutations in cytotoxic T cells in rheumatoid arthritis. Turning to this clone: Antigen unknown.

Method: immunoSEQ multiplex PCR; TCRdb's copy keeps in-frame clones and lacks some. Here the sample spans 35,000 to 45,000 clones, about 80% being singletons. This CDR3 spans 14 amino acids. Between the trimmed V and J ends, which lost 2 bases and 6 bases, there was a span of 13 bases. The germline V gene encodes CDR1 MNHNY and CDR2 SVGAGI (reference sequence). Overall study results and limits: Unknown were the antigen targets of the expanded CD8+ clones.

The sequenced material came from CD8+ T cells sorted from blood. The chain uses TRBV6-6 and TRBJ1-2; D perhaps matches TRBD1 (5 bases). The receptor comes from a man in his forties in good health. The CDR3 sequence: CASSYPGGVDGYTF. The CDR3 region has the DNA TGTGCCAGCAGTTACCCTGGGGGGGTAGATGGCTACACCTTC.